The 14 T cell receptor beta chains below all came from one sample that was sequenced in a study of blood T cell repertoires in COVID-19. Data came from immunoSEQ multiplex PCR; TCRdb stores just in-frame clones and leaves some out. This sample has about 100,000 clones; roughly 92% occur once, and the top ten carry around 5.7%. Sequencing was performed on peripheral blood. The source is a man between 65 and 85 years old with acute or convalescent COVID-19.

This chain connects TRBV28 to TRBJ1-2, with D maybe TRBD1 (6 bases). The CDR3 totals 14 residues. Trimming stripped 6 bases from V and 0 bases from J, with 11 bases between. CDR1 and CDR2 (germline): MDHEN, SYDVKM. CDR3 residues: CASRLQGPNYGYTF. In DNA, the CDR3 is TGTGCCAGCAGATTACAGGGCCCTAACTATGGCTACACCTTC.

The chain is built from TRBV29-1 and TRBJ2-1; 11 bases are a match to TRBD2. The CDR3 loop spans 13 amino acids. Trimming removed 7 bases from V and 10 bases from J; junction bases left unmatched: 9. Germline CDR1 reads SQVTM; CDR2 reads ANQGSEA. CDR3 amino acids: CSATSGRVQEQFF. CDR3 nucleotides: TGCAGCGCAACTAGCGGGAGAGTCCAAGAGCAGTTCTTC.

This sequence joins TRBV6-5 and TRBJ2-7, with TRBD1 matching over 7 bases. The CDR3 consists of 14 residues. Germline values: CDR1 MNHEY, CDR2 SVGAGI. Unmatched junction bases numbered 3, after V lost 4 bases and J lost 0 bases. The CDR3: CASSSTGISYEQYF. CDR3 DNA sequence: TGTGCCAGCAGTTCGACAGGGATCTCCTACGAGCAGTACTTC.

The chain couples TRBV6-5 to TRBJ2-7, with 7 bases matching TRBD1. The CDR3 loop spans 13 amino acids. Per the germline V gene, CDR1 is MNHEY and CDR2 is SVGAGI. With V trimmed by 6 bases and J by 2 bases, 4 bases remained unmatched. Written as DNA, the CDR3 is TGTGCCAGCAGCATCGGGACAGCCTACGAGCAGTACTTC. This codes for CASSIGTAYEQYF.

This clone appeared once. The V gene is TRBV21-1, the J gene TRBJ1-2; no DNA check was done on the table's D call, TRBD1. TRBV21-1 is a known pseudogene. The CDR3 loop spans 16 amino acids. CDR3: CASSKPRDSVNYGYTF. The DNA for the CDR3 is TGTGCCAGCAGCAAGCCCCGGGACAGTGTTAACTATGGCTACACCTTC.

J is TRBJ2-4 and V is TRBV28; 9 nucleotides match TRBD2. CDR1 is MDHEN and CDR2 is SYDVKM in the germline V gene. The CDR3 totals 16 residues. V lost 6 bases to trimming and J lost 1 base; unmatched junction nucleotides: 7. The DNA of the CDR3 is TGTGCCAGCAGACCTAGCGGGAACTACGCCAAAAACATTCAGTACTTC. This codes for CASRPSGNYAKNIQYF.

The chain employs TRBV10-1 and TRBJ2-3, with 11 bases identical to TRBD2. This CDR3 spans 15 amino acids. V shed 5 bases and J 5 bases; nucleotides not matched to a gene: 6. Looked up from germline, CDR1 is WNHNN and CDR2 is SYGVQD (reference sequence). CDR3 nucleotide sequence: TGCGCCAGCAGTTCGACTAGCGGGGAGGAAGATACGCAGTATTTT. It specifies CASSSTSGEEDTQYF.

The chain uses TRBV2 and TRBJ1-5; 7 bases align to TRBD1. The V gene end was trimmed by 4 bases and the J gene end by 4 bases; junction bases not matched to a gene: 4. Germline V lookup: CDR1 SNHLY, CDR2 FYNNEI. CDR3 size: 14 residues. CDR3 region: CASSVQGINQPQHF. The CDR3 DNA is TGTGCCAGCAGTGTACAGGGGATTAATCAGCCCCAGCATTTT.

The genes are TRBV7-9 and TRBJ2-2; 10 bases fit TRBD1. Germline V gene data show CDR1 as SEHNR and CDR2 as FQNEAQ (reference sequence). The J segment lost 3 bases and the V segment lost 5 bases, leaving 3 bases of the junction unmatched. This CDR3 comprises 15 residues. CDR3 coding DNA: TGTGCCAGCAGCCCGGACAGGGGGGACACCGGGGAGCTGTTTTTT. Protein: CASSPDRGDTGELFF.

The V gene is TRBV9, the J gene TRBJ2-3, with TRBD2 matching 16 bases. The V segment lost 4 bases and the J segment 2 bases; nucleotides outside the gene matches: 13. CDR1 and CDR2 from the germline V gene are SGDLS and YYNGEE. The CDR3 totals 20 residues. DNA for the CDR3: TGTGCCAGCAGCCCTATCCCCGGGACTAGCGGGAGGGGAGTCACAGATACGCAGTATTTT. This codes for CASSPIPGTSGRGVTDTQYF.

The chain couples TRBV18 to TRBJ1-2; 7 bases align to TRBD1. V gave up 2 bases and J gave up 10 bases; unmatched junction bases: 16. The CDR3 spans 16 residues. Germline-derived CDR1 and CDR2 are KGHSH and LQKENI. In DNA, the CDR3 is TGTGCCAGCTCACCAATGGAACAGGGGTTGGGGATGGTCTACACCTTC. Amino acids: CASSPMEQGLGMVYTF.

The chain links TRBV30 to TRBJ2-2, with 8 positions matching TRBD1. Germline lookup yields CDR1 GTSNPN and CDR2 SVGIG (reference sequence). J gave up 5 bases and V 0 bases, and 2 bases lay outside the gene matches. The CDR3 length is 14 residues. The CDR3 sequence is CAWSVRDRTGELFF. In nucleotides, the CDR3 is TGTGCCTGGAGTGTACGGGACAGGACCGGGGAGCTGTTTTTT.

CDR3 bases: TGCGCCAGCAGCTTGACAGGGACTAGTTATGGCTACACCTTC. It is translated as CASSLTGTSYGYTF. The chain carries TRBV5-1 and TRBJ1-2, with TRBD1 as a possible D gene (6 bases). Germline CDR1 SGHRS, CDR2 YFSETQ. The CDR3 runs to 14 residues. The V end was cut by 1 base, the J end by 5 bases, with 12 bases between.

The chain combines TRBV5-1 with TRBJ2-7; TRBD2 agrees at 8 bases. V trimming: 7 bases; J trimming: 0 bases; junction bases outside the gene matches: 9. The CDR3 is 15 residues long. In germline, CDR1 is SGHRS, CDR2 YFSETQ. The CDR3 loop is CASQPAGGGSYEQYF. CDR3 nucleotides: TGCGCCAGCCAACCGGCGGGAGGAGGCTCCTACGAGCAGTACTTC.